These 18 T cell receptor beta chains originate from one sample sequenced in a study of CD8+ T cells in alopecia areata. Once RNA had been extracted, it was reverse transcribed into cDNA to act as the sequencing template. Sequencing used immunoSEQ multiplex PCR; TCRdb keeps in-frame clones, though not all of them. The sample has some 200,000 clones; 40% to 45% are singletons. The treatment here: oral pan-JAK inhibitor, 5-10 mg twice daily. The sequences come from CD4+ T cells sorted from blood, collected around week 37, from a patient treated with tofacitinib. Receptor source: a human donor with alopecia areata.

This rearrangement joins TRBV15 to TRBJ2-5; D uncertain. This CDR3 comprises 14 residues. Looked up from germline, CDR1 is LNHNV and CDR2 is YYDKDF (reference sequence). Trimming took off 5 bases at V and 2 bases at J, with 12 bases between the two ends. For the CDR3, the DNA is TGTGCCACCAGCGGATATAGGTCTCAAGAGACCCAGTACTTC. Translation: CATSGYRSQETQYF.

The chain is built from TRBV6-5 and TRBJ2-5; D not certain. The end of the DNA fits TRBJ2-7 better, so the J call may be wrong. Germline V gene lookup returns CDR1 MNHEY and CDR2 SVGAGI. The CDR3 sequence is 13 residues long. The CDR3 DNA sequence: TGTGCCAGCAGCACCACCGGACGCTACGAGCAGTACTTC. It codes for CASSTTGRYEQYF.

This chain links TRBV4-3 with TRBJ2-4; 12 bases line up with TRBD2. CDR3 length equals 17 residues. V gave up 3 bases and J gave up 6 bases; unmatched junction bases: 9. CDR1 and CDR2 from the germline V gene are LGHNA and YSLEER. The CDR3 DNA follows: TGCGCCAGCAGCCAGGGCCTAGCGGGAGGGCCGGGAAACATTCAGTACTTC. It is translated as CASSQGLAGGPGNIQYF.

In this sample, this clone turned up a few times. The chain is built from TRBV5-1 and TRBJ2-3, with TRBD1 matching 7 bases. The junction had 5 bases not matched to a gene; V was cut back by 4 bases and J by 0 bases. CDR1 and CDR2 (germline): SGHRS, YFSETQ. The CDR3 sequence is 15 residues long. The DNA of the CDR3 is TGCGCCAGCAGCCCAGGACAGGCTAGCACAGATACGCAGTATTTT. Translation: CASSPGQASTDTQYF.

The J gene is TRBJ1-5, the V gene TRBV30, with TRBD1 matching 10 bases. J lost 0 bases, V lost 5 bases, and 7 bases had no gene match. This CDR3 has 16 residues. Germline V CDR1 and CDR2: GTSNPN, SVGIG (reference sequence). The CDR3 spells CAWDTGTGDSNQPQHF. For the CDR3, the DNA is TGTGCCTGGGATACGGGGACAGGGGATAGCAATCAGCCCCAGCATTTT.

With respect to this clone: One end of the junction does not line up with germline, which may come from a read error. The chain joins TRBV9 to TRBJ1-1; possibly TRBD1 for D (6 bases). CDR3 length: 15 amino acids. In germline, CDR1 is SGDLS, CDR2 YYNGEE. CDR3 amino acids: CASSPQGTVKTEAFF. CDR3 coding DNA: TGTGCCAGCAGCCCCCAGGGGACCGTGAAGACTGAAGCTTTCTTT.

Only a few counts were recorded for this clone. J is TRBJ2-7 and V is TRBV21-1. TRBV21-1 is designated a pseudogene. This CDR3 comprises 13 residues. DNA of the CDR3: TGTGCCAGCACCAGGGTTGAGGGCTACGAGCAGTACTTC. This gives the protein CASTRVEGYEQYF.

A word on this clone: The junction departs from the called germline gene at one end, perhaps through a read error. The V gene is TRBV2, the J gene TRBJ2-7; D is possibly TRBD2 (6 bases). CDR3 length equals 11 residues. Germline-derived CDR1 and CDR2 are SNHLY and FYNNEI. The CDR3 reads CASSTRLGSDF. The CDR3 coding sequence is TGTGCCAGCAGTACAAGACTAGGATCGGACTTC.

In its sample, this clone was seen a few times. The chain recombines TRBV27 with TRBJ2-1; 8 bases line up with TRBD2. With 6 bases clipped from V and 10 bases from J, the junction kept 20 bases outside the gene matches. The germline V gene has CDR1 MNHEY and CDR2 SMNVEV (reference sequence). The CDR3 runs to 17 residues. The CDR3 region has the DNA TGTGCCAGCAGACTTCAAGTAGCGGGAACGGCCCGGGAGGAGCAGTTCTTC. Translated: CASRLQVAGTAREEQFF.

V gene TRBV4-1 combines with J gene TRBJ1-2, with D hard to call. V was shortened by 0 bases and J by 3 bases, with 14 bases between the two germline ends. The germline gives CDR1 MGHRA, CDR2 YSYEKL. This CDR3 has 16 residues. CDR3 coding DNA: TGCGCCAGCAGCCAAGATGTGAGTAGACCCTACTATGGCTACACCTTC. Protein sequence: CASSQDVSRPYYGYTF.

The chain couples TRBV5-1 to TRBJ2-3, with 7 bases matching TRBD1. The CDR3 has 15 residues. The J segment lost 3 bases and the V segment lost 2 bases, leaving 6 bases of the junction unmatched. From germline, CDR1 is SGHRS and CDR2 YFSETQ. The CDR3 bases are TGCGCCAGCAGCTTAGAGACAGGGTTTACAGATACGCAGTATTTT. Its protein is CASSLETGFTDTQYF.

The rearrangement links TRBV20-1 to TRBJ1-4; D ambiguous. V dropped 8 bases and J dropped 8 bases, with 12 bases sitting between them. This CDR3 spans 11 amino acids. CDR1 DFQATT and CDR2 SNEGSKA come from the germline V gene (reference sequence). The CDR3 nucleotides are TGCAGTACCCGACTTGGGGAAAAACTGTTTTTT. The encoded protein is CSTRLGEKLFF.

This clone was seen a few times. Other nucleotide sequences from this sample produce the same CDR3. The chain employs TRBV29-1 and TRBJ2-3; the match to TRBD1 covers 10 bases. Trimming took 4 bases from V and 2 from J; bases not matched to a gene: 3. The CDR3 is 14 residues long. Germline V gene sequence: CDR1 SQVTM, CDR2 ANQGSEA. CDR3 DNA sequence: TGCAGCGTTGTGACAGGGGGCCTCACAGATACGCAGTATTTT. This codes for CSVVTGGLTDTQYF.

The V and J genes are TRBV30 and TRBJ2-1; D unresolved. Germline V gives CDR1 GTSNPN, CDR2 SVGIG (reference sequence). This CDR3 contains 12 residues. Trimming took off 0 bases at V and 7 bases at J, with 7 bases between the two ends. CDR3: CAWSVETNEQFF. The CDR3 DNA reads TGTGCCTGGAGTGTAGAAACTAATGAGCAGTTCTTC.

A word on this clone: Mismatch with germline at one junction end may stem from a read error. This chain joins TRBV2 and TRBJ2-1; D is unclear. This CDR3 spans 11 amino acids. Germline CDR1 SNHLY, CDR2 FYNNEI. In nucleotides, the CDR3 is TGTGCCAGCAGTGAAGAAGGACCCCCGGTCTTC. Encoded protein: CASSEEGPPVF.

The V and J genes are TRBV5-1 and TRBJ2-2; a possible D gene is TRBD1 (6 bases). V gave up 6 bases and J gave up 5 bases, with 17 bases separating them. The length of the CDR3 is 15 residues. Germline V lookup: CDR1 SGHRS, CDR2 YFSETQ. CDR3 in amino acids: CASNPRGSETGELFF. CDR3 nucleotides: TGCGCCAGCAACCCTAGGGGGAGCGAGACCGGGGAGCTGTTTTTT.

V gene TRBV5-1 combines with J gene TRBJ2-7, with D perhaps matching TRBD1 (6 bases). The germline CDR1 and CDR2 sequences are SGHRS and YFSETQ. This CDR3 is built from 12 residues. The V gene lost 3 bases and the J gene lost 5 bases, with 9 bases spanning the gap. Written as DNA, the CDR3 is TGCGCCAGCAGCTCGCAGGGGAACGAGCAGTACTTC. Its translation: CASSSQGNEQYF.

The genes are TRBV5-1 and TRBJ2-2, with D tentatively TRBD1 (6 bases). The V gene lost 3 bases and the J gene lost 5 bases, with 17 bases spanning the gap. Germline values: CDR1 SGHRS, CDR2 YFSETQ. The CDR3 is 16 residues long. In DNA, the CDR3 is TGCGCCAGCAGCTCTCCGGGACAAGAGAGAACCGGGGAGCTGTTTTTT. As protein: CASSSPGQERTGELFF.